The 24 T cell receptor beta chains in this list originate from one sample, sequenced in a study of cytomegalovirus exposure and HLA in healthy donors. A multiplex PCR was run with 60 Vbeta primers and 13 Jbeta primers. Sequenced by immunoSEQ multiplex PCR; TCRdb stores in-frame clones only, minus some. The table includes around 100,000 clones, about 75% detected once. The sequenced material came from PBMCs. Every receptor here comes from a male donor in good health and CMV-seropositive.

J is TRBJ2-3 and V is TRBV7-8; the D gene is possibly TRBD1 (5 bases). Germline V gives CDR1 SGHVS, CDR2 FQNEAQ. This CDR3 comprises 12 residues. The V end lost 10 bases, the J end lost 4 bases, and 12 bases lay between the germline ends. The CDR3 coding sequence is TGTGCCATCCTTGGGGCGGCAGATACGCAGTATTTT. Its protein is CAILGAADTQYF.

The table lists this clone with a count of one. CDR3 region: CASSFTGLNTEAFF. The DNA for the CDR3 is TGTGCCAGCAGCTTTACAGGGCTAAACACTGAAGCTTTCTTT. The rearrangement links TRBV5-4 to TRBJ1-1; tentative D call: TRBD1 (6 bases). The V end was cut by 2 bases, the J end by 2 bases, with 10 bases between. CDR3 length: 14 amino acids. Per the germline V gene, CDR1 is SGHNT and CDR2 is YYREEE (reference sequence).

The CDR3 DNA is TGTGCCAGCAGCGTAGGACTAGCGGCGAGCTCCTACGAGCAGTACTTC. Translation gives CASSVGLAASSYEQYF. The chain carries TRBV9 and TRBJ2-7, with 9 nucleotides matching TRBD2. Germline loops: CDR1 SGDLS, CDR2 YYNGEE. The V segment lost 0 bases and the J segment 0 bases; nucleotides outside the gene matches: 4. The CDR3 has 16 residues.

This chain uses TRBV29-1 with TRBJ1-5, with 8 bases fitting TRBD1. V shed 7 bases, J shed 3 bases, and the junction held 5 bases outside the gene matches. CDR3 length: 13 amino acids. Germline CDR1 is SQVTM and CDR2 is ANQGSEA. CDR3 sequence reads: CSAATGANQPQHF. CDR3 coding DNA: TGCAGCGCGGCGACAGGGGCCAATCAGCCCCAGCATTTT.

This CDR3 is CASSTNRSPNTEAFF. CDR3 nucleotides: TGTGCCAGCAGCACCAATCGTAGTCCGAACACTGAAGCTTTCTTT. The genes are TRBV7-6 and TRBJ1-1, with D unclear. Germline CDR1 reads SGHVS; CDR2 reads FNYEAQ. V shed 5 bases and J shed 1 base, with 14 bases lying between them. The CDR3 is 15 amino acids.

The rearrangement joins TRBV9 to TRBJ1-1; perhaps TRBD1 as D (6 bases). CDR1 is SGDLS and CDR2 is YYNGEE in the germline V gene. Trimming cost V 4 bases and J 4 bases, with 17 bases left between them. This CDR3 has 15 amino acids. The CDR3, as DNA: TGTGCCAGCAGCCCGCTAGCGGGGGCGAGCACTGAAGCTTTCTTT. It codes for CASSPLAGASTEAFF.

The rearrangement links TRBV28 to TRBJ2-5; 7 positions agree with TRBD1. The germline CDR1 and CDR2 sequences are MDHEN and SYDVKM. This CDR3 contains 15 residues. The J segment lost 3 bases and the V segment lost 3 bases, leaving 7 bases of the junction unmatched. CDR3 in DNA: TGTGCCAGCAGTTTTCTACAGGGGCGGGAAGAGACCCAGTACTTC. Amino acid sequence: CASSFLQGREETQYF.

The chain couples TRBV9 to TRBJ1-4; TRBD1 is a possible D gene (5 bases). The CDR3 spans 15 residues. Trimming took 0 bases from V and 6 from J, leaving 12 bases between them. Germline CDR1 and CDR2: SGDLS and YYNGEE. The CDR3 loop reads CASSVEWGRDEKLFF. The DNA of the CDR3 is TGTGCCAGCAGCGTAGAATGGGGCAGAGATGAAAAACTGTTTTTT.

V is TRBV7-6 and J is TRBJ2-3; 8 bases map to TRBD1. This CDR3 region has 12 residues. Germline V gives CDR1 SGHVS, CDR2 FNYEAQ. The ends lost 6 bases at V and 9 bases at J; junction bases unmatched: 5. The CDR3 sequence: CASRPTGGTQYF. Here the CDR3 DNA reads TGTGCCAGCAGGCCTACAGGGGGAACGCAGTATTTT.

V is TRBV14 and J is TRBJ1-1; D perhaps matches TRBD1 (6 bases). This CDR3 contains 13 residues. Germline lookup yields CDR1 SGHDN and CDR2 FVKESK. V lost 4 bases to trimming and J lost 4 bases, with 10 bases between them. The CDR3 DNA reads TGTGCCAGCAGCCCACAGGGTACCACTGAAGCTTTCTTT. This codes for CASSPQGTTEAFF. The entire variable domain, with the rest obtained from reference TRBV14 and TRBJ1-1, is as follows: EAGVTQFPSHSVIEKGQTVTLRCDPISGHDNLYWYRRVMGKEIKFLLHFVKESKQDESGMPNNRFLAERTGGTYSTLKVQPAELEDSGVYFCASSPQGTTEAFFGQGTRLTVV.

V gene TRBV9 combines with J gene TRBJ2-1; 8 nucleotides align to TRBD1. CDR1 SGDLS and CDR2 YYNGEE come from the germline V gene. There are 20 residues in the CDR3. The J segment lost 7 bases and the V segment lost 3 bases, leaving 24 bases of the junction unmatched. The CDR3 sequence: CASSASTGDLLDRGNNEQFF. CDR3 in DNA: TGTGCCAGCAGCGCGAGCACAGGAGACCTACTAGACAGGGGCAATAATGAGCAGTTCTTC.

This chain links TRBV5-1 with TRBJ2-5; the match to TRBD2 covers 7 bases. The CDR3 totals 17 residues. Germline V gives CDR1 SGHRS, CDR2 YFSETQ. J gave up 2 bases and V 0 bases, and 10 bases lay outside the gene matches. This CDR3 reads CASSLGMRRGKQETQYF. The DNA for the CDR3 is TGCGCCAGCAGCTTGGGCATGCGGCGGGGGAAACAAGAGACCCAGTACTTC.

For the CDR3, the DNA is TGCGCCAGCAGTCAATCGGAGGGTGGGCCTGAAGCTTTCTTT. Protein sequence: CASSQSEGGPEAFF. The chain joins TRBV23-1 to TRBJ1-1, with D unresolved. TRBV23-1 qualifies as an ORF whose function is uncertain. Between the trimmed V and J ends, which lost 0 bases and 6 bases, there was a span of 11 bases. The CDR3 extends over 14 amino acids.

Here the CDR3 reads CASSAGDYGYTF. The CDR3, as DNA: TGTGCCAGTAGTGCAGGGGACTATGGCTACACCTTC. The genes are TRBV19 and TRBJ1-2, with D possibly being TRBD1 (6 bases). The V gene lost 5 bases and the J gene lost 3 bases, with 7 bases spanning the gap. The CDR3 has 12 residues. Per germline, CDR1 LNHDA and CDR2 SQIVND (reference sequence). The full variable domain, completed using reference TRBV19 and TRBJ1-2, is DGGITQSPKYLFRKEGQNVTLSCEQNLNHDAMYWYRQDPGQGLRLIYYSQIVNDFQKGDIAEGYSVSREKKESFPLTVTSAQKNPTAFYLCASSAGDYGYTFGSGTRLTVV.

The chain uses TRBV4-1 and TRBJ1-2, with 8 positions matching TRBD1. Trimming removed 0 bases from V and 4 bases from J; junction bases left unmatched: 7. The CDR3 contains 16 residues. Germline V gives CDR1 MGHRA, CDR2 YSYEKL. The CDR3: CASSQDGAGGFYGYTF. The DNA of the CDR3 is TGCGCCAGCAGCCAAGATGGGGCAGGGGGCTTCTATGGCTACACCTTC.

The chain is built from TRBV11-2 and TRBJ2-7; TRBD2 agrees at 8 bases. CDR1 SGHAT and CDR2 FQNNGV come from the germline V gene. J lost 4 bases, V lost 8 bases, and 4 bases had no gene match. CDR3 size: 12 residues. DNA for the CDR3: TGTGCCAGCTCCCGGGGGGGATACGAGCAGTACTTC. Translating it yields CASSRGGYEQYF.

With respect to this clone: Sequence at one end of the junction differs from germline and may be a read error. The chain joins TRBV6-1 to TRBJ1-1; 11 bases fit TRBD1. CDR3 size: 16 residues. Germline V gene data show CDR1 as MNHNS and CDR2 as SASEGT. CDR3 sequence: CASREADRGRNTEAFF. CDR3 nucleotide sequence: TGTGCCAGCAGGGAAGCGGACAGGGGGCGAAACACTGAAGCTTTCTTT.

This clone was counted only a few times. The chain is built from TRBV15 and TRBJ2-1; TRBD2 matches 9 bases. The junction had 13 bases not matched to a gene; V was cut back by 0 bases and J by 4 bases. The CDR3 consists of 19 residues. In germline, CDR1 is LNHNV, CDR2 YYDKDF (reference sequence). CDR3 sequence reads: CATSRDSVARGGIYNEQFF. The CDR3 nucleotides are TGTGCCACCAGCAGAGATTCGGTGGCGCGGGGGGGCATATACAATGAGCAGTTCTTC.

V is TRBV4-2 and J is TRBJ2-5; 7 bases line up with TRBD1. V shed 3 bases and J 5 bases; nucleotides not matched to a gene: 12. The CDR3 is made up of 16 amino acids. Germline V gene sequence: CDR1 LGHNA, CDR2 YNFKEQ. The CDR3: CASSHPDRFGLETQYF. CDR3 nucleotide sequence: TGTGCCAGCAGCCACCCGGACAGGTTCGGCCTCGAGACCCAGTACTTC.

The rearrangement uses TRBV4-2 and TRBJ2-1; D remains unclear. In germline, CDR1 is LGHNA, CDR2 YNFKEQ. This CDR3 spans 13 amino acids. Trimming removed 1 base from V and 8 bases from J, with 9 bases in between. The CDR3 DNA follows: TGTGCCAGCAGCCAAGTGGGCGTCGATGAGCAGTTCTTC. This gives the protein CASSQVGVDEQFF.

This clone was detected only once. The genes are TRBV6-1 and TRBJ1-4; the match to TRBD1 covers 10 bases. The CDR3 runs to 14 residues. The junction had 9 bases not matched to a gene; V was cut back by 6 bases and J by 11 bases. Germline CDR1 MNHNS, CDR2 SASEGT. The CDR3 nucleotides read TGTGCCAGCAGGGACTGGACAGGGGGACACAAACTGTTTTTT. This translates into CASRDWTGGHKLFF.

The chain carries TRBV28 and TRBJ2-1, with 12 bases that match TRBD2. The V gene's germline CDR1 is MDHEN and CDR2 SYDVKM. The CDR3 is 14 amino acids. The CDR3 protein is CFVSSGGGNNEQFF. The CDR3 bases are TGTTTCGTGTCTAGCGGGGGGGGTAACAATGAGCAGTTCTTC. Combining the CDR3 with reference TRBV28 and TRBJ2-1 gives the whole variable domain DVKVTQSSRYLVKRTGEKVFLECVQDMDHENMFWYRQDPGLGLRLIYFSYDVKMKEKGDIPEGYSVSREKKERFSLILESASTNQTSMYLCFVSSGGGNNEQFFGPGTRLTVL.

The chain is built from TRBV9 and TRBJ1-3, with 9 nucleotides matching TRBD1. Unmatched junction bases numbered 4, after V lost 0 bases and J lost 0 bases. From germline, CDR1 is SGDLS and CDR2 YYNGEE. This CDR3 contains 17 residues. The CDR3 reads CASSVVGQGFSGNTIYF. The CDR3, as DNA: TGTGCCAGCAGCGTAGTGGGACAGGGTTTCTCTGGAAACACCATATATTTT.

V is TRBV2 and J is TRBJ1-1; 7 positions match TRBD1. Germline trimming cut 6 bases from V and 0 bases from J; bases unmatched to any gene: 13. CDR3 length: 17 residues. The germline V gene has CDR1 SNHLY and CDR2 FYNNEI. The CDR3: CASRLLTGRAVNTEAFF. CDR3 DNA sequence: TGTGCCAGCAGACTTTTGACAGGGCGGGCGGTGAACACTGAAGCTTTCTTT.